These 29 T cell receptor beta chains originate from one sample sequenced in a study of blood T cell repertoires in COVID-19. Profiled with immunoSEQ multiplex PCR; TCRdb holds only in-frame clones, not every one. The sample includes some 150,000 clones, approximately 90% of them seen just once. The material sequenced was peripheral blood. Receptors were obtained from a woman in her 50s with acute or convalescent COVID-19.

The rearrangement links TRBV4-1 to TRBJ1-1; weak D call: TRBD1 (5 bases). Trimming took 4 bases from V and 8 from J, leaving 14 bases between them. The germline gives CDR1 MGHRA, CDR2 YSYEKL. This CDR3 has 13 amino acids. The CDR3 protein is CASSPATDREAFF. The CDR3 DNA is TGCGCCAGCAGCCCCGCAACCGACAGAGAAGCTTTCTTT.

The rearrangement joins TRBV27 to TRBJ1-5; D is possibly TRBD1 (6 bases). This CDR3 is 15 amino acids long. The germline V gene encodes CDR1 MNHEY and CDR2 SMNVEV (reference sequence). Trimming removed 6 bases at V and 0 bases at J, with 12 bases between. CDR3 amino acids: CASRRDTYSNQPQHF. The DNA for the CDR3 is TGTGCCAGCAGAAGGGACACATATAGCAATCAGCCCCAGCATTTT.

The chain has TRBV10-3 and TRBJ1-2; no firm D call. Germline CDR1 is ENHRY and CDR2 is SYGVKD. CDR3 size: 16 residues. The V end lost 0 bases, the J end lost 6 bases, and 17 bases lay between the germline ends. CDR3 sequence reads: CAISESISPAGDGYTF. DNA of the CDR3: TGTGCCATCAGTGAGTCGATAAGTCCAGCGGGCGATGGCTACACCTTC.

The chain employs TRBV6-5 and TRBJ2-1, with D perhaps matching TRBD2 (6 bases). Germline V gives CDR1 MNHEY, CDR2 SVGAGI. The length of the CDR3 is 14 residues. Between the trimmed V and J ends, which lost 7 bases and 7 bases, there was a span of 17 bases. This chain's CDR3 is CASTREIAANEQFF. The CDR3 DNA reads as TGTGCCAGCACCCGGGAAATAGCGGCTAATGAGCAGTTCTTC.

The V call is TRBV9, the J call TRBJ2-1, with TRBD1 matching 12 bases. J gave up 8 bases and V 0 bases, and 3 bases lay outside the gene matches. The CDR3 consists of 15 residues. The V gene's germline CDR1 is SGDLS and CDR2 YYNGEE. CDR3 nucleotide sequence: TGTGCCAGCAGCGTAGCGGGACAGGGGGCACATGAGCAGTTCTTC. It is translated as CASSVAGQGAHEQFF.

This clone was recorded a few times. The genes are TRBV19 and TRBJ1-6, with TRBD1 matching over 7 bases. The CDR3 runs to 13 residues. J was trimmed by 7 bases and V by 5 bases; bases with no gene match: 2. From germline, CDR1 is LNHDA and CDR2 SQIVND (reference sequence). The CDR3 sequence is CASSQQGNSPLHF. The CDR3 DNA sequence: TGTGCCAGTAGTCAACAGGGGAATTCACCCCTCCACTTT.

This clone was seen just once. V gene TRBV2 combines with J gene TRBJ1-1, with 7 bases lining up with TRBD1. Losses at the gene ends were 5 bases for V and 0 bases for J; bases not matched to a gene: 3. The CDR3 is made up of 14 amino acids. Germline CDR1 SNHLY, CDR2 FYNNEI. The CDR3 bases are TGTGCCAGCAGTACTGACAGGGTGAACACTGAAGCTTTCTTT. It codes for CASSTDRVNTEAFF.

This CDR3 reads CASSLHPDQETQYF. The CDR3 DNA follows: TGTGCCAGCAGCTTACACCCAGACCAAGAGACCCAGTACTTC. This chain links TRBV7-3 with TRBJ2-5; no definite D call. This CDR3 is built from 14 residues. Looked up from germline, CDR1 is SGHTA and CDR2 is FQGTGA. V was trimmed by 2 bases and J by 0 bases, leaving 7 bases between them.

The chain has TRBV19 and TRBJ2-7, with TRBD1 identical over 9 bases. V was pared by 8 bases and J by 6 bases, with 11 bases of the junction left unmatched. The CDR3 runs to 14 residues. CDR1 and CDR2 (germline): LNHDA, SQIVND (reference sequence). CDR3 amino acids: CASSRDRVLGEQYF. The CDR3 coding sequence is TGTGCCAGTTCCCGGGACAGGGTCCTGGGCGAGCAGTACTTC.

The V gene is TRBV7-3, the J gene TRBJ2-1, with 9 bases that match TRBD2. From germline, CDR1 is SGHTA and CDR2 FQGTGA. The trim removed 2 bases at V and 5 bases at J, leaving 7 bases unmatched. The CDR3 contains 16 residues. This CDR3 is CASSLSFPSGNNEQFF. CDR3 in DNA: TGTGCCAGCAGCTTATCGTTCCCTAGCGGGAACAATGAGCAGTTCTTC.

This sequence joins TRBV15 and TRBJ1-2; perhaps TRBD1 as D (6 bases). CDR1 and CDR2 from the germline V gene are LNHNV and YYDKDF (reference sequence). V was pared by 0 bases and J by 6 bases, with 11 bases between. The length of the CDR3 is 14 residues. CDR3 nucleotides: TGTGCCACCAGCAGAGAGGGGACACTCAATGGCTACACCTTC. Amino acids: CATSREGTLNGYTF.

The J gene is TRBJ2-3, the V gene TRBV28, with D uncertain. The germline V gene encodes CDR1 MDHEN and CDR2 SYDVKM. Trimming removed 3 bases at V and 4 bases at J, with 2 bases between. The CDR3 is made up of 11 amino acids. The chain's CDR3 is CASSFADTQYF. The CDR3 nucleotides are TGTGCCAGCAGTTTCGCAGATACGCAGTATTTT. Full variable domain (outside the CDR3, taken from reference TRBV28 and TRBJ2-3): DVKVTQSSRYLVKRTGEKVFLECVQDMDHENMFWYRQDPGLGLRLIYFSYDVKMKEKGDIPEGYSVSREKKERFSLILESASTNQTSMYLCASSFADTQYFGPGTRLTVL.

This clone was counted only a few times. For the CDR3, the DNA is TGTGCCAGCAGTGATCGACTAGACAGATTCAACACTGAAGCTTTCTTT. Encoded protein: CASSDRLDRFNTEAFF. V usage is TRBV6-1 and J usage is TRBJ1-1; tentative D call: TRBD1 (5 bases). Germline V lookup: CDR1 MNHNS, CDR2 SASEGT. V was trimmed by 3 bases and J by 2 bases, leaving 16 bases between them. The CDR3 totals 16 residues.

The chain uses TRBV9 and TRBJ1-4; 12 bases map to TRBD1. V trimming: 3 bases; J trimming: 7 bases; junction bases outside the gene matches: 4. The CDR3 extends over 15 amino acids. The V gene's germline CDR1 is SGDLS and CDR2 YYNGEE. The CDR3 nucleotides read TGTGCCAGCAGCGGGGGACAGGGGGCGGGTGAAAAACTGTTTTTT. Protein sequence: CASSGGQGAGEKLFF. Variable domain in full (rest from reference TRBV9 and TRBJ1-4): DSGVTQTPKHLITATGQRVTLRCSPRSGDLSVYWYQQSLDQGLQFLIQYYNGEERAKGNILERFSAQQFPDLHSELNLSSLELGDSALYFCASSGGQGAGEKLFFGSGTQLSVL.

This chain links TRBV2 with TRBJ2-7; 9 positions match TRBD1. From germline, CDR1 is SNHLY and CDR2 FYNNEI. There are 14 residues in the CDR3. V lost 5 bases to trimming and J lost 4 bases; unmatched junction nucleotides: 6. CDR3 DNA sequence: TGTGCCAGCAGTCGACCCGGGACAGGGTACGAGCAGTACTTC. Translated: CASSRPGTGYEQYF. The full variable domain, completed using reference TRBV2 and TRBJ2-7, is EPEVTQTPSHQVTQMGQEVILRCVPISNHLYFYWYRQILGQKVEFLVSFYNNEISEKSEIFDDQFSVERPDGSNFTLKIRSTKLEDSAMYFCASSRPGTGYEQYFGPGTRLTVT.

The V and J genes are TRBV3-1 (or the pseudogene TRBV3-2) and TRBJ2-7; TRBD1 might be the D (6 bases). The CDR3 extends over 14 amino acids. Trimming removed 4 bases from V and 0 bases from J, with 10 bases in between. Per the germline V gene, CDR1 is LGHDT and CDR2 is YNNKEL (reference sequence). For the CDR3, the DNA is TGTGCCAGCAGCCCGGACAGCCACTCCTACGAGCAGTACTTC. It yields the protein CASSPDSHSYEQYF.

This clone was found once. This sequence joins TRBV29-1 and TRBJ2-7, with D perhaps matching TRBD1 (7 bases). Trimming shortened V by 7 bases and J by 3 bases, and 19 bases separated the two germline ends. This CDR3 spans 14 amino acids. The germline CDR1 and CDR2 sequences are SQVTM and ANQGSEA. The CDR3 sequence: CSGGGGGSNYEQYF. In DNA, the CDR3 is TGCAGCGGGGGCGGAGGGGGCTCGAACTACGAGCAGTACTTC.

This clone was observed once. The chain employs TRBV4-1 and TRBJ2-1, with 9 positions matching TRBD1. CDR1 is MGHRA and CDR2 is YSYEKL in the germline V gene. V gave up 0 bases and J gave up 8 bases; unmatched junction bases: 5. CDR3 length: 15 residues. CDR3 sequence reads: CASSQDPTGGDEQFF. DNA for the CDR3: TGCGCCAGCAGCCAAGACCCGACAGGGGGGGATGAGCAGTTCTTC.

The chain couples TRBV5-1 to TRBJ1-4; no definite D call. Trimming stripped 2 bases from V and 4 bases from J, with 6 bases between. From germline, CDR1 is SGHRS and CDR2 YFSETQ. This CDR3 is 13 amino acids long. The CDR3 reads CASSLQFNEKLFF. CDR3 DNA sequence: TGCGCCAGCAGCTTACAATTTAATGAAAAACTGTTTTTT.

The chain recombines TRBV7-2 with TRBJ2-1, with 13 bases fitting TRBD2. Germline values: CDR1 SGHTA, CDR2 FQGNSA. CDR3 size: 14 residues. The trim removed 5 bases at V and 14 bases at J, leaving 9 bases unmatched. CDR3 nucleotides: TGTGCCAGCAGCCCGCGGACTAGCGGGGGCCGAGAGTTCTTC. Its translation: CASSPRTSGGREFF.

The chain recombines TRBV5-1 with TRBJ1-3, with unresolved D. V lost 8 bases to trimming and J lost 4 bases, with 19 bases between them. The CDR3 consists of 15 residues. CDR1 SGHRS and CDR2 YFSETQ come from the germline V gene. CDR3 in amino acids: CARDLAGSGGNTIYF. The CDR3 DNA sequence: TGCGCCAGGGACTTGGCGGGCTCGGGGGGAAACACCATATATTTT.

The V and J genes are TRBV4-2 and TRBJ1-1; 7 bases line up with TRBD1. Germline V CDR1 and CDR2: LGHNA, YNFKEQ. The CDR3 totals 13 residues. The J segment lost 8 bases and the V segment lost 3 bases, leaving 6 bases of the junction unmatched. The CDR3 spells CASSQGDSLEAFF. In nucleotides, the CDR3 is TGTGCCAGCAGCCAGGGGGACAGCCTGGAAGCTTTCTTT.

The rearrangement joins TRBV6-5 to TRBJ2-1, with 8 positions matching TRBD2. The germline V gene has CDR1 MNHEY and CDR2 SVGAGI. The CDR3 has 14 residues. The trim removed 5 bases at V and 6 bases at J, leaving 6 bases unmatched. The CDR3 nucleotides read TGTGCCAGCAGTCCTCTGGCGGGGGGCAATGAGCAGTTCTTC. Translated: CASSPLAGGNEQFF.

The V gene is TRBV11-2, the J gene TRBJ2-3, with 8 bases matching TRBD2. The CDR3 consists of 17 residues. Germline values: CDR1 SGHAT, CDR2 FQNNGV. V shed 4 bases and J 4 bases; nucleotides not matched to a gene: 13. The CDR3 here is CASSSSASGSLPDTQYF. The CDR3 nucleotides read TGTGCCAGCAGCTCTTCGGCCAGCGGGAGTCTCCCAGATACGCAGTATTTT. The full variable domain, with the rest looked up from reference TRBV11-2 and TRBJ2-3, is EAGVAQSPRYKIIEKRQSVAFWCNPISGHATLYWYQQILGQGPKLLIQFQNNGVVDDSQLPKDRFSAERLKGVDSTLKIQPAKLEDSAVYLCASSSSASGSLPDTQYFGPGTRLTVL.

The chain carries TRBV30 and TRBJ1-2; no clear D gene. V was pared by 0 bases and J by 7 bases, with 9 bases between. Germline V gene data show CDR1 as GTSNPN and CDR2 as SVGIG (reference sequence). The CDR3 runs 12 residues. The DNA of the CDR3 is TGTGCCTGGAGTGTAGGCGGGGTTGGCTACACCTTC. Amino acid sequence: CAWSVGGVGYTF.

The chain couples TRBV18 to TRBJ1-5; D is unclear. Germline-derived CDR1 and CDR2 are KGHSH and LQKENI. This CDR3 comprises 14 residues. Deletions cut 4 bases from V and 1 base from J, with 8 bases between. CDR3 region: CASSQRISNQPQHF. The DNA for the CDR3 is TGTGCCAGCTCACAGAGGATAAGCAATCAGCCCCAGCATTTT.

V usage is TRBV9 and J usage is TRBJ1-3; D ambiguous. The CDR3 has 15 amino acids. Germline values: CDR1 SGDLS, CDR2 YYNGEE. Trimming took 1 base from V and 0 from J, leaving 8 bases between them. The CDR3 sequence: CASSVNSVSGNTIYF. CDR3 DNA: TGTGCCAGCAGCGTAAATTCGGTCTCTGGAAACACCATATATTTT.

V is TRBV5-6 and J is TRBJ2-2, with TRBD2 identical over 7 bases. CDR1 SGHDT and CDR2 YYEEEE come from the germline V gene. V lost 4 bases to trimming and J lost 0 bases; unmatched junction nucleotides: 6. This CDR3 comprises 16 residues. CDR3 nucleotide sequence: TGTGCCAGCAGCCATACTAGCGTCGCGAACACCGGGGAGCTGTTTTTT. Translation gives CASSHTSVANTGELFF.

The rearrangement uses TRBV18 and TRBJ2-7; 12 nucleotides align to TRBD2. V gave up 3 bases and J gave up 0 bases; unmatched junction bases: 12. Germline V gene lookup returns CDR1 KGHSH and CDR2 LQKENI. This CDR3 has 19 residues. CDR3 in amino acids: CASSPFGLAGRMSSYEQYF. The CDR3 bases are TGTGCCAGCTCACCCTTCGGACTAGCGGGGCGAATGAGCTCCTACGAGCAGTACTTC.